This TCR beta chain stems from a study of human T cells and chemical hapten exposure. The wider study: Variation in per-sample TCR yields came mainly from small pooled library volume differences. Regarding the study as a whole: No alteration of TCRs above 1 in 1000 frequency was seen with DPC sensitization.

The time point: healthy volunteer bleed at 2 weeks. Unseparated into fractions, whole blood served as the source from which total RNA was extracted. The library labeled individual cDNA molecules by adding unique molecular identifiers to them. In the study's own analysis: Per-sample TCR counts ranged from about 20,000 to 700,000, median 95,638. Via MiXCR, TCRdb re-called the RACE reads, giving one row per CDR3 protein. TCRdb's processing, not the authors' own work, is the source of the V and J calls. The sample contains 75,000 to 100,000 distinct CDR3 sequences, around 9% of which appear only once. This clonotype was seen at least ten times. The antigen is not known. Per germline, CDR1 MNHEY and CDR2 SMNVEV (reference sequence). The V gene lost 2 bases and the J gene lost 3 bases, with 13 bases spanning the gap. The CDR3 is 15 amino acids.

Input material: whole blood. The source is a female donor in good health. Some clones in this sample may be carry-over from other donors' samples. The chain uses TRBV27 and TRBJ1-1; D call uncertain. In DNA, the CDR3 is TGTGCCAGCAGTTTAGGTCAACACGGGTACACTGAAGCTTTCTTT. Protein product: CASSLGQHGYTEAFF.